These 8 T cell receptor beta chains originate from one sample sequenced in a study of cytomegalovirus exposure and HLA in healthy donors (dated by TCRdb to 2016 to 2017). Receptor amplification or capture employed the immunoSEQ multiplex PCR assay. For the multiplex PCR, a mixture combining 60 forward primers for TCR Vbeta segments and 13 reverse primers for TCR Jbeta segments was used. Not all clones reach the TCRdb copy of this immuneACCESS table, which keeps in-frame sequences only. Checked studies attribute under half of the gap to unresolved V genes and leave the rest unexplained. Counted in this sample were under 150,000 clones; around 78% of them appeared once. The top ten clones comprise around 1.9% of the sample. The sample was PBMCs. The receptors shown here come from a woman aged 45-65 years in good health and CMV-seronegative.

This chain connects TRBV28 to TRBJ1-1; 10 nucleotides agree with TRBD1. Germline values: CDR1 MDHEN, CDR2 SYDVKM. The trim removed 8 bases at V and 5 bases at J, leaving 11 bases unmatched. This CDR3 spans 15 amino acids. CDR3: CASGRSGTGETEAFF. In DNA form, the CDR3 reads TGTGCCAGCGGCAGATCCGGGACAGGGGAAACTGAAGCTTTCTTT.

This clone has only one observation. CDR3 amino acids: CASSIRGLGNTEAFF. CDR3 DNA: TGTGCCAGTAGTATCAGGGGGCTTGGAAACACTGAAGCTTTCTTT. The chain couples TRBV19 to TRBJ1-1, with 8 bases lining up with TRBD1. This CDR3 spans 15 amino acids. The junction had 5 bases not matched to a gene; V was cut back by 3 bases and J by 2 bases. The germline gives CDR1 LNHDA, CDR2 SQIVND (reference sequence).

The V call is TRBV29-1, the J call TRBJ1-1, with D uncertain. Germline loops: CDR1 SQVTM, CDR2 ANQGSEA. The CDR3 is 11 amino acids. Deletions cut 6 bases from V and 4 bases from J, with 9 bases between. The CDR3 spells CSVAQVTEAFF. For the CDR3, the DNA is TGCAGCGTCGCGCAGGTCACTGAAGCTTTCTTT.

J is TRBJ2-2 and V is TRBV7-9; 7 bases are shared with TRBD2. The CDR3 totals 14 residues. The germline V gene encodes CDR1 SEHNR and CDR2 FQNEAQ (reference sequence). The V segment lost 8 bases and the J segment 4 bases; nucleotides outside the gene matches: 7. CDR3 loop: CASGISGFTGELFF. As DNA, the CDR3 is TGTGCCAGCGGGATTAGCGGGTTCACCGGGGAGCTGTTTTTT. Full variable domain (remainder filled in from reference TRBV7-9 and TRBJ2-2): DTGVSQNPRHKITKRGQNVTFRCDPISEHNRLYWYRQTLGQGPEFLTYFQNEAQLEKSRLLSDRFSAERPKGSFSTLEIQRTEQGDSAMYLCASGISGFTGELFFGEGSRLTVL.

The chain recombines TRBV7-9 with TRBJ1-1, with D perhaps matching TRBD1 (5 bases). Looked up from germline, CDR1 is SEHNR and CDR2 is FQNEAQ (reference sequence). Trimming stripped 0 bases from V and 7 bases from J, with 12 bases between. CDR3 length equals 14 residues. CDR3 bases: TGTGCCAGCAGCTTAGCAGGGAACAGGCGTGAAGCTTTCTTT. Encoded protein: CASSLAGNRREAFF.

This clone is a singleton in its sample. V and J are TRBV6-1 and TRBJ1-4; D is undetermined. The CDR3 spans 14 residues. The germline CDR1 and CDR2 sequences are MNHNS and SASEGT. V was trimmed by 7 bases and J by 6 bases, leaving 15 bases between them. DNA for the CDR3: TGTGCCAGCACCCCCGGCGGGGTGGATGAAAAACTGTTTTTT. Amino acid sequence: CASTPGGVDEKLFF.

The chain employs TRBV30 and TRBJ2-3; perhaps TRBD2 as D (6 bases). Trimming shortened V by 0 bases and J by 0 bases, and 10 bases separated the two germline ends. The CDR3 spans 15 residues. Germline V gene sequence: CDR1 GTSNPN, CDR2 SVGIG (reference sequence). The CDR3 reads CAWSVLGTSTDTQYF. The CDR3 DNA reads as TGTGCCTGGAGTGTACTTGGGACTAGCACAGATACGCAGTATTTT.

The chain is built from TRBV4-3 and TRBJ2-3; TRBD2 matches 10 bases. With 4 bases clipped from V and 0 bases from J, the junction kept 4 bases outside the gene matches. This CDR3 has 16 residues. The germline CDR1 and CDR2 sequences are LGHNA and YSLEER. The CDR3 sequence is CASSRLAGPSTDTQYF. CDR3 DNA sequence: TGCGCCAGCAGCCGACTAGCGGGCCCTAGCACAGATACGCAGTATTTT.